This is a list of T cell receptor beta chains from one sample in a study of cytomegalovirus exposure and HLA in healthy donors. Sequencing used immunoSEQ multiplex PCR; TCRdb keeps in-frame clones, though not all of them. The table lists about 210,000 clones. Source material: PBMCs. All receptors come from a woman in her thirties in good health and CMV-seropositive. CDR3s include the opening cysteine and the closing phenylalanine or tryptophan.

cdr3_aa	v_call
CASTISGSSYNEQFF	TRBV4-1
CSVEKRGDTDTQYF	TRBV29-1
CASSIMDSTNGYTF	TRBV19
CASSRSRNTEAFF	TRBV19
CASSYLGQGSQPQHF	TRBV6-6
CASSPGGLGNTIYF	TRBV18
CASSLNGGLKGSPLHF	TRBV5-6
CASSVEIAGRGNEQFF	TRBV9
CASSLARRVEQFF	TRBV11-2
CASSLGGTGGGEQYF	TRBV7-2
CASSPSPGATNEKLFF	TRBV2
CASHHRSSYNEQFF	TRBV2
CASSTDRDRVGNEQFF	TRBV27
CASSLNRGNIDIQYF	TRBV7-9
CASSSRRGYEQYF	TRBV27
CASSMGLTYEQYF	TRBV19
CASSSRGTFPYEQYF	TRBV6-5
CASSPGQNYGYTF	TRBV18
CASSLGRYNEQFF	TRBV7-7
CASSPRGSGRTYNEQFF	TRBV18
CASSVEQEKLFF	TRBV9
CASKAGSLLGYTF	TRBV6-5
CASSDSNYIKDTTYEQYF	TRBV6-4
CASSLWTSGGEQFF	TRBV5-1
CASSPMTGNQPQHF	TRBV18
CASSLRGTGFNSPLHF	TRBV5-6
CASSPRSDQPQHF	TRBV18
CASSPNLGDTQYF	TRBV14
CATSRGTSGGTDTQYF	TRBV15